The entry below describes one TCR beta chain. Each CDR3 protein gets one entry after TCRdb re-called the RT-PCR reads with MiXCR. The sample lists some 880,000 distinct CDR3 sequences, over 15% occurring once. Trimming removed 6 bases at V and 6 bases at J, with 14 bases between. The CDR3 totals 14 residues. These data are taken from a study of patients and donors after allogeneic stem cell transplantation. The chain uses TRBV12-3 or TRBV12-4 and TRBJ2-2; D not certain. This TCR came from a human donor who was either an allogeneic HSCT recipient or a stem cell or donor lymphocyte infusion donor (not recorded which). It is not recorded whose cells these are; they may come from a transplant donor. Sequenced material: blood, either unsorted or a sorted T cell fraction (not recorded which). The CDR3 DNA reads TGTGCCAGCAGCCTCCTCCCCGGAGCCGGGGAGCTGTTTTTT. This codes for CASSLLPGAGELFF.